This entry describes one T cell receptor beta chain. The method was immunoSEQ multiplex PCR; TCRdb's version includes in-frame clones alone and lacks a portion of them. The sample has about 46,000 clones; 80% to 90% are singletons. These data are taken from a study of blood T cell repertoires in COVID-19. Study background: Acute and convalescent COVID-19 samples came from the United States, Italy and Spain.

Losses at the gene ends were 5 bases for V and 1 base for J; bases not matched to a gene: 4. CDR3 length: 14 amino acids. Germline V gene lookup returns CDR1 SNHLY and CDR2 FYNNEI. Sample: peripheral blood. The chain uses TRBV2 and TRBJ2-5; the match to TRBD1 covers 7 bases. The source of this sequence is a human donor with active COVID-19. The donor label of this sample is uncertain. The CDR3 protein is CASSKTGPQETQYF. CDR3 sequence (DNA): TGTGCCAGCAGTAAGACAGGGCCCCAAGAGACCCAGTACTTC.